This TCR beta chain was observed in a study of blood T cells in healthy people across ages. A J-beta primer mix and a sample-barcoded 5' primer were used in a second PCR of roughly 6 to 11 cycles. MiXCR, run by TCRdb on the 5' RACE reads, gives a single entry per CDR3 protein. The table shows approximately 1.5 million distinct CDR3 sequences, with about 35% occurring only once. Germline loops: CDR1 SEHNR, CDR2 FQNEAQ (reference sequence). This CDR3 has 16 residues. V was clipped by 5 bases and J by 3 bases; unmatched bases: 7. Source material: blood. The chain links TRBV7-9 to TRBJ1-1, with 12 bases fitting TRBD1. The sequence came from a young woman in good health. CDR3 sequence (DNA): TGTGCCAGCAGCCGGGACAGGGGGCTTCGGGACACTGAAGCTTTCTTT. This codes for CASSRDRGLRDTEAFF.